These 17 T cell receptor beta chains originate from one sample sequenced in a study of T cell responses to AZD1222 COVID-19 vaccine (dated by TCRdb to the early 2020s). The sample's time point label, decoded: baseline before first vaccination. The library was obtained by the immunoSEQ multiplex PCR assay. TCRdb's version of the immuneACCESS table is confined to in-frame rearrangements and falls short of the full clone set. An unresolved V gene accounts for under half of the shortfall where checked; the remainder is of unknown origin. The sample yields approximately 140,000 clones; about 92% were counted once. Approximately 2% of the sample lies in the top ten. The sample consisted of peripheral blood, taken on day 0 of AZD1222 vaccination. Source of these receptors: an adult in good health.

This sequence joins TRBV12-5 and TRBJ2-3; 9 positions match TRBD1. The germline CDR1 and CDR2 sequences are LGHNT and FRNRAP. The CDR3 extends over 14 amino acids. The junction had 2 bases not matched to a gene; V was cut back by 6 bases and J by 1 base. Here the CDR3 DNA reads TGTGCTAGTGGACGGACAGGGGGCACAGATACGCAGTATTTT. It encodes CASGRTGGTDTQYF.

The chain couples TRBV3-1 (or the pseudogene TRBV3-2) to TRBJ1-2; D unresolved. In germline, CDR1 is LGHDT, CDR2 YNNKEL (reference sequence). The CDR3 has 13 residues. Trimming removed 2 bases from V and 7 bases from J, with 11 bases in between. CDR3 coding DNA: TGTGCCAGCAGCCAACGGTCCCATAGTGGCTACACCTTC. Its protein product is CASSQRSHSGYTF.

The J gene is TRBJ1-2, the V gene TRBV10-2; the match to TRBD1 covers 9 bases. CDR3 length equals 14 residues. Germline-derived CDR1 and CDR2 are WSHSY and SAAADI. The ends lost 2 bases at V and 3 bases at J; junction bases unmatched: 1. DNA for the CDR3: TGCGCCAGCAGTGAGGGACAGGGGCACTATGGCTACACCTTC. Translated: CASSEGQGHYGYTF.

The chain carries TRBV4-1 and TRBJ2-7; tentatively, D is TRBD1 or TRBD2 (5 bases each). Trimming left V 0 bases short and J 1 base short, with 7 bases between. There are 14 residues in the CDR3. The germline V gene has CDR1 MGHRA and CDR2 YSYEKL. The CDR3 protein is CASSQEGRSYEQYF. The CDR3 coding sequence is TGCGCCAGCAGCCAAGAGGGACGGTCCTACGAGCAGTACTTC.

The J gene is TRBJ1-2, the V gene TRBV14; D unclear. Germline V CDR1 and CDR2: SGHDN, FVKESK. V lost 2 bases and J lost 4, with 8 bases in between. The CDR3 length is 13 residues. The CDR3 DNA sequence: TGTGCCAGCAGCCAAACCTCCGTCTATGGCTACACCTTC. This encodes CASSQTSVYGYTF. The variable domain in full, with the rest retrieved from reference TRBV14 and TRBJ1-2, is EAGVTQFPSHSVIEKGQTVTLRCDPISGHDNLYWYRRVMGKEIKFLLHFVKESKQDESGMPNNRFLAERTGGTYSTLKVQPAELEDSGVYFCASSQTSVYGYTFGSGTRLTVV.

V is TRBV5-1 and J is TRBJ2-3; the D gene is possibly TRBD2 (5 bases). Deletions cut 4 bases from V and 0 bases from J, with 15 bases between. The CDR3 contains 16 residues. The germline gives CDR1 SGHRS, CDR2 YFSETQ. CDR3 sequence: CASSPLPTGSTDTQYF. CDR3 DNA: TGCGCCAGCAGCCCTCTCCCGACGGGGAGCACAGATACGCAGTATTTT.

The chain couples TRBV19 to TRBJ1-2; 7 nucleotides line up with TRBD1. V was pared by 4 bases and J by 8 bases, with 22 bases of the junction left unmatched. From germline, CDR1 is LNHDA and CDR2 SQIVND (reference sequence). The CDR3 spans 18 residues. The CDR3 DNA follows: TGTGCCAGTAGTAATCGTCCTCCCGGAACCGACAGGGACCGAGGCTACACCTTC. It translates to CASSNRPPGTDRDRGYTF.

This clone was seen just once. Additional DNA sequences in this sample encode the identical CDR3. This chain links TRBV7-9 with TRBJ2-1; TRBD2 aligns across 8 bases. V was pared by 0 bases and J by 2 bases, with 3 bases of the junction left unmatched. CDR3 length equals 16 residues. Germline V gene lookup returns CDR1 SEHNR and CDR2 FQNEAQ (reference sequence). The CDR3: CASSLALAGTYNEQFF. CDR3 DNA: TGTGCCAGCAGCTTAGCGCTAGCGGGTACCTACAATGAGCAGTTCTTC.

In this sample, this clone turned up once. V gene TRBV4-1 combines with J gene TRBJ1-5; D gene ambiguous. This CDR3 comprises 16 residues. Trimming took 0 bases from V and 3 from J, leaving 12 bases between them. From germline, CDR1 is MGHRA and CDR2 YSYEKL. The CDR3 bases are TGCGCCAGCAGCCAAGATCATAGGGTCGACAATCAGCCCCAGCATTTT. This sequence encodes CASSQDHRVDNQPQHF.

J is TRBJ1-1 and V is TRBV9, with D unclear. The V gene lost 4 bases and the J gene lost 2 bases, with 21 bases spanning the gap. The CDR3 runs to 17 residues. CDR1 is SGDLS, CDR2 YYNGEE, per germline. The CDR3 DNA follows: TGTGCCAGCAGCTCCGAAACAAACGGACTCCCTAACACTGAAGCTTTCTTT. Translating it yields CASSSETNGLPNTEAFF.

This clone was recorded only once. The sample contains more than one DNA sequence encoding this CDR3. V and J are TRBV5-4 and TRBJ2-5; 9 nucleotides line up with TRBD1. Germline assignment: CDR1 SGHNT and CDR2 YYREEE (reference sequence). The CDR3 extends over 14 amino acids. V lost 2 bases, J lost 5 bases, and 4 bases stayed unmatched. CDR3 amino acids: CASSLTGGRETQYF. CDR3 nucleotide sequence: TGTGCCAGCAGCTTAACAGGGGGCCGGGAGACCCAGTACTTC.

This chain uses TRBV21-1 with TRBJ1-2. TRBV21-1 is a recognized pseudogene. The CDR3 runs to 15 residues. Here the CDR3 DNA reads TGTGCCAGCAGCAAAGCAGGGTTTGCTAACTATGGCTACACCTTC. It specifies CASSKAGFANYGYTF.

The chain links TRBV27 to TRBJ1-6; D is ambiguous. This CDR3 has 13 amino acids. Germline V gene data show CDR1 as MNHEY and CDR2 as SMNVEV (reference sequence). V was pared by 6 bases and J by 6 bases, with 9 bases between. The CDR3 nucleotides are TGTGCCAGCAGCGAAAGGAGTAATTCACCCCTCCACTTT. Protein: CASSERSNSPLHF.

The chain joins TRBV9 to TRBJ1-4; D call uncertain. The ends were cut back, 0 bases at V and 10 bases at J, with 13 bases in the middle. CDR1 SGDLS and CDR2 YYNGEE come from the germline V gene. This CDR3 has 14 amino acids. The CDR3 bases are TGTGCCAGCAGCGTAGGCAGTTGGAGTGGAAAACTGTTTTTT. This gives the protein CASSVGSWSGKLFF. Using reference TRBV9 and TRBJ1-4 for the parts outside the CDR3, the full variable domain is DSGVTQTPKHLITATGQRVTLRCSPRSGDLSVYWYQQSLDQGLQFLIQYYNGEERAKGNILERFSAQQFPDLHSELNLSSLELGDSALYFCASSVGSWSGKLFFGSGTQLSVL.

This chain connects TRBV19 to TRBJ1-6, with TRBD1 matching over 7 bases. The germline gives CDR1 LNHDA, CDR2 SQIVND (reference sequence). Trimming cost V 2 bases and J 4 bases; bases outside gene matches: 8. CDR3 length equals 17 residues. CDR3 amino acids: CASSIQTAGGYNSPLHF. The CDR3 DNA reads TGTGCCAGTAGTATACAAACCGCAGGGGGGTATAATTCACCCCTCCACTTT.

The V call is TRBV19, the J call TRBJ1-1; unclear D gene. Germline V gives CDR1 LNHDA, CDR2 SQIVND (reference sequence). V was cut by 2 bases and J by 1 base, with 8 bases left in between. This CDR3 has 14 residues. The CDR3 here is CASSITSANTEAFF. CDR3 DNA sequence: TGTGCCAGTAGTATAACTTCGGCGAACACTGAAGCTTTCTTT.

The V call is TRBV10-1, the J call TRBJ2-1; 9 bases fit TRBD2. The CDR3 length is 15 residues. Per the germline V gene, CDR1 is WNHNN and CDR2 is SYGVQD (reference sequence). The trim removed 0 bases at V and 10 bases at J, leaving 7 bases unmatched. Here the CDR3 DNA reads TGCGCCAGCAGTGAGTCTGGCGGGGGGGCGAGAGAGCAGTTCTTC. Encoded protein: CASSESGGGAREQFF.